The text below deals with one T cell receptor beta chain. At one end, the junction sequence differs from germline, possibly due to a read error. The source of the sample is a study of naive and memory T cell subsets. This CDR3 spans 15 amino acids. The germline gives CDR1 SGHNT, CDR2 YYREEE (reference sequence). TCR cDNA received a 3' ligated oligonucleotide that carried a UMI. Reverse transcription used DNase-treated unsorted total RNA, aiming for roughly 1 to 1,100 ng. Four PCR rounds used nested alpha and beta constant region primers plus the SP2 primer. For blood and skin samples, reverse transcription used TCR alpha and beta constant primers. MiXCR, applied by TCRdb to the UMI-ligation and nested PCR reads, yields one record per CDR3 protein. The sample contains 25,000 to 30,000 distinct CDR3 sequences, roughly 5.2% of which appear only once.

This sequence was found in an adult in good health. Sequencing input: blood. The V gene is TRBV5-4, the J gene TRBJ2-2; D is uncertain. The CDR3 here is CANSLDAAIPGELFF. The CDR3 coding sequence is TGTGCCAACAGCTTGGATGCGGCTATTCCCGGGGAGCTGTTTTTT.